This TCR beta chain is drawn from a study of blood T cell repertoires in COVID-19. In the study overall: Collection of acute and convalescent COVID-19 samples took place in the United States, Italy and Spain.

Authors' processing steps: Reference gene primer amplification in the assay estimated nucleated cell counts. Repertoires were generated with immunoSEQ multiplex PCR, while TCRdb's copy carries only in-frame clones and drops some. V and J calls and clone size follow that table, whereas D and trimming were derived from the DNA. The data hold 210,000 or so clones, with around 80% observed a single time. Recruited during active infection, patients (from Seattle) were subsequently followed longitudinally. This CDR3 contains 14 residues. CDR1 is MNHEY, CDR2 SMNVEV, per germline (reference sequence). V lost 6 bases to trimming and J lost 5 bases, with 16 bases between them.

The sample was peripheral blood. The chain links TRBV27 to TRBJ2-5, with D perhaps TRBD1 (5 bases). The receptor was isolated from a woman of 80 years or more with COVID-19, enrolled during active disease. The CDR3 spells CASRPQGVQETQYF. The CDR3 nucleotides read TGTGCCAGCAGGCCTCAGGGTGTCCAGGAGACCCAGTACTTC.